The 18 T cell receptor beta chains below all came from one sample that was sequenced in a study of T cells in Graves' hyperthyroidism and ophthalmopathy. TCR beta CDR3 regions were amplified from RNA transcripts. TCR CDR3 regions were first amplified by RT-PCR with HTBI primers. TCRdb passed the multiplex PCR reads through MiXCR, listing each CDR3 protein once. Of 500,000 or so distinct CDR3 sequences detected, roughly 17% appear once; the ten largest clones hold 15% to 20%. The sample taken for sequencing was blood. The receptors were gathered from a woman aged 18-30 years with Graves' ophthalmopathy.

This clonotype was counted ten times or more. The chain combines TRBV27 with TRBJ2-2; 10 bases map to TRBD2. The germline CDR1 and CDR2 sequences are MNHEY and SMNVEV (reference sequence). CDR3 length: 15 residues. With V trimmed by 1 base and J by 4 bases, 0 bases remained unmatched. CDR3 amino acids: CASSLLAGGTGELFF. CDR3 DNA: TGTGCCAGCAGTTTATTAGCGGGAGGCACCGGGGAGCTGTTTTTT.

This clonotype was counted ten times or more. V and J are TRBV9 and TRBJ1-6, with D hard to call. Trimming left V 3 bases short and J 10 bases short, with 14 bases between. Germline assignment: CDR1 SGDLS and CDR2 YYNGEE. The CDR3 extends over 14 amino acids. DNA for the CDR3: TGTGCCAGCAGCGAGCGGACCGAAAGGTCACCCCTCCACTTT. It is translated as CASSERTERSPLHF.

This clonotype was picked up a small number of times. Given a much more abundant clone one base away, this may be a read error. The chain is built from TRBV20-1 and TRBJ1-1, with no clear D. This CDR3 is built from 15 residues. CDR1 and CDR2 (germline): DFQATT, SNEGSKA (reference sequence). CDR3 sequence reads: CGARMAMGDNTEAFF. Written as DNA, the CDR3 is TGCGGTGCTAGGATGGCTATGGGCGATAACACTGAAGCTTTCTTT.

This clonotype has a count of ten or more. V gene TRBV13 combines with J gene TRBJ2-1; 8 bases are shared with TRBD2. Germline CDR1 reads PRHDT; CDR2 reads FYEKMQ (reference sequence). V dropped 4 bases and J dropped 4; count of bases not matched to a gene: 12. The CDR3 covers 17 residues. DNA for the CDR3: TGTGCCAGCAGCTACCCCTCAAGGGCGGGGGGATACAATGAGCAGTTCTTC. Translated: CASSYPSRAGGYNEQFF.

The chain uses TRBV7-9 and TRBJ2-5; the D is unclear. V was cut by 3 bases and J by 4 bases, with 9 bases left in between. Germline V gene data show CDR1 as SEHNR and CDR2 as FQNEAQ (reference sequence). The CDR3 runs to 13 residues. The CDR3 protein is CASSFPNLETQYF. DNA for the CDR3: TGTGCCAGCAGCTTCCCGAATCTAGAGACCCAGTACTTC.

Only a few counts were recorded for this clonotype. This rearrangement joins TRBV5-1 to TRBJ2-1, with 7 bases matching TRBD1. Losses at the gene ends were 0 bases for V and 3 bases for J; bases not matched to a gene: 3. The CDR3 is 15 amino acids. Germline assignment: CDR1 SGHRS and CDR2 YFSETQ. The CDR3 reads CASSLETGSYNEQFF. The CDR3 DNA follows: TGCGCCAGCAGCTTGGAGACAGGGAGCTACAATGAGCAGTTCTTC.

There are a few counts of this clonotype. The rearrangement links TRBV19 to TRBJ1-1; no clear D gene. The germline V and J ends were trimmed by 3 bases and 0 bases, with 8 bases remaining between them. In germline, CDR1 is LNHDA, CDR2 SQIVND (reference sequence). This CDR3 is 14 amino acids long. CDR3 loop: CASSIPRLNTEAFF. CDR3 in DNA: TGTGCCAGTAGTATTCCCAGATTGAACACTGAAGCTTTCTTT.

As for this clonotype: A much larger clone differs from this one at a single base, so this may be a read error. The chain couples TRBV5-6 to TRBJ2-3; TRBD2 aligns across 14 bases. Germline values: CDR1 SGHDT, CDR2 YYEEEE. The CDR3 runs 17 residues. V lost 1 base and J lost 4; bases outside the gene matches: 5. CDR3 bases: TGTGCCAGCAGCTTGATGGGGACTAGCGGGAGCCCAGATACGCAGTATTTT. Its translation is CASSLMGTSGSPDTQYF.

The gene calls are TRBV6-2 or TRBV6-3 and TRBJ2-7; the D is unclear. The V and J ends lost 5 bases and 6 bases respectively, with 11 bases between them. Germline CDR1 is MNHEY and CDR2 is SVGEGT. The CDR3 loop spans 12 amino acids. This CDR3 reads CASSAPPREQYF. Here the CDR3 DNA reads TGTGCCAGCAGTGCCCCCCCCCGCGAGCAGTACTTC.

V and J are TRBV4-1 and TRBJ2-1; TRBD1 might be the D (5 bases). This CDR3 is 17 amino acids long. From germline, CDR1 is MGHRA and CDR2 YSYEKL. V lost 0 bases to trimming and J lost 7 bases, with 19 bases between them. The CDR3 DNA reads TGCGCCAGCAGCCAAGATGAGGACCCAGGTCAGGGAAATGAGCAGTTCTTC. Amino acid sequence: CASSQDEDPGQGNEQFF.

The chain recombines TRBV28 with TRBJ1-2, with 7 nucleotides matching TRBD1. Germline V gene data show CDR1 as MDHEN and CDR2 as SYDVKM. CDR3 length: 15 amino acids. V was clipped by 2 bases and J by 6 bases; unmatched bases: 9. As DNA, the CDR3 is TGTGCCAGCAGTTTAAATGCAGGGGGACCCAATGGCTACACCTTC. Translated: CASSLNAGGPNGYTF.

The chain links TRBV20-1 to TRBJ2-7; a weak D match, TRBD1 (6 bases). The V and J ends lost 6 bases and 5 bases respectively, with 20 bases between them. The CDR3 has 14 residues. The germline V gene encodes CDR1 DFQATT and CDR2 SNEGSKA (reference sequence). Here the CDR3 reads CSAPDRTMFHEQYF. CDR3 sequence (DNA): TGCAGTGCCCCTGACAGGACGATGTTCCACGAGCAGTACTTC.

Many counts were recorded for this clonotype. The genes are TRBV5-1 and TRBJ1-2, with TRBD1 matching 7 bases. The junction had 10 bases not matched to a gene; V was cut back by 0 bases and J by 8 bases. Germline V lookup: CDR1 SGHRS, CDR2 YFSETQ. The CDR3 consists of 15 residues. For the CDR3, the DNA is TGCGCCAGCAGCTTGGAAGGGGGCGATACGGGCGGCTACACCTTC. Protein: CASSLEGGDTGGYTF.

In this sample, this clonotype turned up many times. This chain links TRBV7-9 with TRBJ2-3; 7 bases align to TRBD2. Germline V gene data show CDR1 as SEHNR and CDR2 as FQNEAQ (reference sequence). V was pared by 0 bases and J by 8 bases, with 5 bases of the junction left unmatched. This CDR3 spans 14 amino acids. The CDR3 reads CASSLAGGPGTQYF. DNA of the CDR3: TGTGCCAGCAGCTTAGCGGGAGGGCCGGGTACGCAGTATTTT. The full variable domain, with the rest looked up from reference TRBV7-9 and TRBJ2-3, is DTGVSQNPRHKITKRGQNVTFRCDPISEHNRLYWYRQTLGQGPEFLTYFQNEAQLEKSRLLSDRFSAERPKGSFSTLEIQRTEQGDSAMYLCASSLAGGPGTQYFGPGTRLTVL.

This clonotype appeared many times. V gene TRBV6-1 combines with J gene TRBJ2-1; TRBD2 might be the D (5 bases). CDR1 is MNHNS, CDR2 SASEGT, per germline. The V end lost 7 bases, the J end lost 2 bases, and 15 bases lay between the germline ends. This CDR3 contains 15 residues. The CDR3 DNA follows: TGTGCCAGCAATTTATGGGAGACCCCCTACAATGAGCAGTTCTTC. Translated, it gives CASNLWETPYNEQFF.

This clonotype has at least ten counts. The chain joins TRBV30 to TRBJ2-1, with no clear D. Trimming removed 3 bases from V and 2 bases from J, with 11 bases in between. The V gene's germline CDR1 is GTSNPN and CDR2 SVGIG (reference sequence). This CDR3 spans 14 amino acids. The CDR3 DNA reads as TGTGCCTGGAGCGCCTGGTCTACCTACAATGAGCAGTTCTTC. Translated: CAWSAWSTYNEQFF.

The CDR3 DNA is TGCGCCAGCAGTGAGAGCGGGAGTGTGAATGAGCAGTTCTTC. This encodes CASSESGSVNEQFF. The chain links TRBV10-2 to TRBJ2-1; 8 nucleotides line up with TRBD2. The CDR3 totals 14 residues. In germline, CDR1 is WSHSY, CDR2 SAAADI. V lost 2 bases to trimming and J lost 7 bases; unmatched junction nucleotides: 4.

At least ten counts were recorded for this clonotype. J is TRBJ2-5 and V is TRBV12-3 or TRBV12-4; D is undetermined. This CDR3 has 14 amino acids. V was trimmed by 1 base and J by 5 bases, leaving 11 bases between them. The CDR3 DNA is TGTGCCAGCAGTTTAGGTCTAGAAGGGGAGACCCAGTACTTC. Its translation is CASSLGLEGETQYF.